What follows are 10 T cell receptor beta chains derived from one specimen sequenced in a study of T cells in Graves' hyperthyroidism and ophthalmopathy (dated by TCRdb to between 2018 and 2021). Receptor amplification or capture employed multiplex PCR. Reads for this sample came from an Illumina HiSeq 2000. TCR beta CDR3 regions were amplified from RNA transcripts. The TCR CDR3 was subjected to a first round of RT-PCR using the HTBI primer set and the Qiagen OneStep RT-PCR kit. TCRdb redid the processing of the public reads, applying fastp at Q25 and MiXCR, and retained in-frame beta chains. Each CDR3 protein gets just one entry, which takes the most common genes and DNA from the rows behind it. The sample data list 300,000 to 350,000 distinct CDR3 sequences, and 11% to 15% of these were observed just once. The ten top clones hold 20% to 25% of the sample. The specimen sequenced was blood. The receptors derive from a woman aged 30 to 39 with Graves' hyperthyroidism.

This clonotype appeared a few times. The chain employs TRBV12-3 or TRBV12-4 and TRBJ2-7, with 13 bases lining up with TRBD2. Trimming cost V 5 bases and J 3 bases; bases outside gene matches: 13. The CDR3 runs to 18 residues. CDR3 sequence reads: CASSTWRTSGSLSYEQYF. The CDR3 nucleotides are TGTGCCAGCAGTACTTGGCGGACTAGCGGGAGCCTTAGCTACGAGCAGTACTTC.

This clonotype was counted a few times. The V call is TRBV30, the J call TRBJ2-7, with 11 bases that match TRBD2. The CDR3 has 14 amino acids. Germline trimming cut 7 bases from V and 2 bases from J; bases unmatched to any gene: 7. CDR1 is GTSNPN, CDR2 SVGIG, per germline (reference sequence). The CDR3 DNA reads TGTGCCTTGGCTAGCGGGAGGCTCACCTACGAGCAGTACTTC. Protein sequence: CALASGRLTYEQYF.

The chain couples TRBV3-1 to TRBJ2-7; D possibly corresponds to TRBD2 (6 bases). This CDR3 contains 14 residues. Germline V CDR1 and CDR2: LGHDT, YNNKEL (reference sequence). Trimming removed 3 bases at V and 5 bases at J, with 14 bases between. Here the CDR3 reads CASSHTGEEHEQYF. Here the CDR3 DNA reads TGTGCCAGCAGCCACACGGGAGAGGAGCACGAGCAGTACTTC.

On this clonotype itself: The CDR3 does not end in the conserved phenylalanine or tryptophan, so this is likely a read error. This rearrangement joins TRBV7-9 to TRBJ1-1; D gene unclear. CDR1 and CDR2 from the germline V gene are SEHNR and FQNEAQ (reference sequence). The CDR3 is 13 amino acids. The V and J ends lost 5 bases and 1 base respectively, with 8 bases between them. CDR3 bases: TGTGCCAGCAGCCTATCCGGGAACACTGAAGCTTTCTGT. Translated, it gives CASSLSGNTEAFC.

This clonotype has ten or more counts. The chain recombines TRBV2 with TRBJ2-3, with 15 bases aligning to TRBD2. The V and J ends lost 8 bases and 4 bases, in that order; junction bases with no gene match: 4. Germline CDR1 is SNHLY and CDR2 is FYNNEI. CDR3 length: 15 residues. The CDR3 is CASAGLAGGADTQYF. Written as DNA, the CDR3 is TGTGCCAGCGCGGGACTAGCGGGAGGCGCAGATACGCAGTATTTT.

This clonotype was recorded many times. The CDR3 DNA sequence: TGTGCCATCAGTCGGGACGGCGATCAGCCCCAGCATTTT. Amino acids: CAISRDGDQPQHF. The chain combines TRBV10-3 with TRBJ1-5; D possibly corresponds to TRBD1 (5 bases). This CDR3 contains 13 residues. Germline CDR1 ENHRY, CDR2 SYGVKD. Trimming cost V 5 bases and J 5 bases, with 10 bases left between them.

J is TRBJ1-2 and V is TRBV20-1; TRBD1 is a possible D gene (5 bases). In germline, CDR1 is DFQATT, CDR2 SNEGSKA (reference sequence). Trimming cost V 1 base and J 7 bases, with 13 bases left between them. This CDR3 region has 13 residues. The CDR3 loop reads CSARGGRTGGYTF. The CDR3 nucleotides are TGCAGTGCTAGAGGGGGCAGGACCGGTGGCTACACCTTC.

This chain uses TRBV18 with TRBJ1-6, with 7 bases aligning to TRBD1. V was clipped by 3 bases and J by 5 bases; unmatched bases: 4. Germline V gene sequence: CDR1 KGHSH, CDR2 LQKENI. The CDR3 has 15 amino acids. CDR3 DNA: TGTGCCAGCTCACCCAACAGGGGAGATAATTCACCCCTCCACTTT. This gives the protein CASSPNRGDNSPLHF.

This clonotype was picked up one time. This chain uses TRBV29-1 with TRBJ2-3, with D perhaps TRBD1 (6 bases). The CDR3 has 14 residues. In germline, CDR1 is SQVTM, CDR2 ANQGSEA. CDR3 sequence: CSSAEDRGTDTQYF. The CDR3 DNA reads as TGCAGTTCGGCTGAGGACAGAGGCACAGATACGCAGTATTTT.

This clonotype occurred a few times. The chain recombines TRBV11-2 with TRBJ2-4; 10 bases fit TRBD1. CDR3 length equals 18 residues. From germline, CDR1 is SGHAT and CDR2 FQNNGV. The V gene end was trimmed by 3 bases and the J gene end by 0 bases; junction bases not matched to a gene: 8. The DNA for the CDR3 is TGTGCCAGCAGCTTCGGACAGGGGGGTTCTCTAGCCAAAAACATTCAGTACTTC. This encodes CASSFGQGGSLAKNIQYF.